Each of the 9 T cell receptor beta chains below was sequenced from the same sample in a study of blood T cell repertoires in COVID-19. TCRdb's copy holds only in-frame clones and misses some; the assay was immunoSEQ multiplex PCR. The repertoire consists of tens of thousands of clones, with 75% to 80% occurring once and the leading ten covering around 2%. Sequenced sample: peripheral blood. These receptors all come from a man in his sixties or seventies with COVID-19, enrolled during active disease.

The chain uses TRBV7-9 and TRBJ2-2; D remains unclear. The CDR3 extends over 17 amino acids. Deletions cut 2 bases from V and 6 bases from J, with 19 bases between. Germline V gives CDR1 SEHNR, CDR2 FQNEAQ (reference sequence). CDR3 region: CASSLLRLLEPAGELFF. In nucleotides, the CDR3 is TGTGCCAGCAGCTTACTACGACTCCTCGAACCGGCCGGGGAGCTGTTTTTT.

In its sample, this clone was seen once. The chain has TRBV6-5 and TRBJ2-2, with 7 bases that match TRBD1. With 6 bases clipped from V and 4 bases from J, the junction kept 8 bases outside the gene matches. The V gene's germline CDR1 is MNHEY and CDR2 SVGAGI. There are 15 residues in the CDR3. Written as DNA, the CDR3 is TGTGCCAGCAGCCGACAGGGTCGGGGCACCGGGGAGCTGTTTTTT. This codes for CASSRQGRGTGELFF.

This clone has just one count. The J gene is TRBJ2-5, the V gene TRBV25-1; D might be TRBD1 (5 bases). Trimming pared 7 bases from V and 2 bases from J, leaving 14 bases between. The CDR3 is 14 residues long. CDR1 is MGHDK, CDR2 SYGVNS, per germline. CDR3 DNA sequence: TGTGCCAGCAATCCTGACAGTGTTCAAGAGACCCAGTACTTC. This translates into CASNPDSVQETQYF. Complete variable domain (other parts from reference TRBV25-1 and TRBJ2-5): EADIYQTPRYLVIGTGKKITLECSQTMGHDKMYWYQQDPGMELHLIHYSYGVNSTEKGDLSSESTVSRIRTEHFPLTLESARPSHTSQYLCASNPDSVQETQYFGPGTRLLVL.

Comments on this clone: This CDR3 is also generated by other DNA sequences in the sample. V usage is TRBV9 and J usage is TRBJ1-2; possibly TRBD1 for D (5 bases). The germline V gene encodes CDR1 SGDLS and CDR2 YYNGEE. The CDR3 loop spans 14 amino acids. V lost 2 bases and J 2 bases, leaving 10 bases between the germline ends. The CDR3 bases are TGTGCCAGCAGCGTGGGGCAAGGAAACTATGGCTACACCTTC. The encoded protein is CASSVGQGNYGYTF.

V is TRBV6-5 and J is TRBJ1-5, with a possible D match to TRBD1 (5 bases). Germline assignment: CDR1 MNHEY and CDR2 SVGAGI. Trimming removed 6 bases from V and 2 bases from J, with 14 bases in between. The CDR3 loop spans 15 amino acids. The CDR3 coding sequence is TGTGCCAGCAGATGGGGGGAGGTAGGCAATCAGCCCCAGCATTTT. Protein product: CASRWGEVGNQPQHF.

The chain uses TRBV4-1 and TRBJ2-1; the match to TRBD2 covers 9 bases. J was trimmed by 12 bases and V by 2 bases; bases with no gene match: 17. In germline, CDR1 is MGHRA, CDR2 YSYEKL. This CDR3 has 17 residues. The CDR3 is CASSQHERLVAGDGQFF. CDR3 DNA sequence: TGCGCCAGCAGCCAACACGAAAGGTTGGTAGCGGGAGATGGGCAGTTCTTC.

By sample fraction, this clone is medium-sized (0.01 to 0.1%). The rearrangement joins TRBV18 to TRBJ2-7, with TRBD1 identical over 8 bases. V dropped 3 bases and J dropped 3; count of bases not matched to a gene: 1. The CDR3 spans 13 residues. Germline values: CDR1 KGHSH, CDR2 LQKENI. The CDR3 region has the DNA TGTGCCAGCTCACCGGGACAGGACTACGAGCAGTACTTC. Protein: CASSPGQDYEQYF.

The DNA of the CDR3 is TGTGCCAGCAGCTTAGTAACAGGGTACACTGAAGCTTTCTTT. It translates to CASSLVTGYTEAFF. V gene TRBV7-2 combines with J gene TRBJ1-1, with D possibly TRBD1 on 6 matching bases. V lost 1 base and J lost 3, with 9 bases in between. Germline CDR1 is SGHTA and CDR2 is FQGNSA. The CDR3 sequence is 14 residues long.

The chain recombines TRBV4-1 with TRBJ2-2, with 10 bases matching TRBD2. This CDR3 has 16 residues. After removal of 9 bases from V and 2 bases from J, the junction contained 9 bases not matched to a gene. In germline, CDR1 is MGHRA, CDR2 YSYEKL. CDR3 nucleotides: TGCGCCAGTAGGGAGAGCGGGAGGGTTAACACCGGGGAGCTGTTTTTT. Encoded protein: CASRESGRVNTGELFF.